This T cell receptor (beta chain) was sequenced in a study of cytomegalovirus exposure and HLA in healthy donors. Across the study: The 120 validation repertoires were produced on the same platform as the approximately 670 repertoires of the first cohort. This was reported in a later analysis. Study-level results: The tendency of first-cohort TCR clusters to co-occur in the roughly 130 validation repertoires emerged from a later analysis. For most TCR sequences rarity was the rule, although some public TCRs occurred in many donors.

This table comes from immunoSEQ multiplex PCR, and its TCRdb copy is limited to in-frame clones, with some not included. Here the sample spans about 360,000 clones, 86% being singletons. Germline values: CDR1 MDHEN, CDR2 SYDVKM. Trimming took off 3 bases at V and 1 base at J, with 9 bases between the two ends. The CDR3 length is 14 residues. Separate from the approximately 670-subject first cohort, the approximately 130-subject validation cohort was the one that the donors belonged to. To note about this clone: Its antigen is currently unknown.

The chain joins TRBV28 to TRBJ1-1, with D unresolved. This receptor was taken from a woman younger than 30 in good health and CMV-seronegative. Specimen: PBMCs. CDR3 sequence reads: CASSFGPWNTEAFF. In DNA form, the CDR3 reads TGTGCCAGCAGTTTTGGGCCGTGGAACACTGAAGCTTTCTTT.